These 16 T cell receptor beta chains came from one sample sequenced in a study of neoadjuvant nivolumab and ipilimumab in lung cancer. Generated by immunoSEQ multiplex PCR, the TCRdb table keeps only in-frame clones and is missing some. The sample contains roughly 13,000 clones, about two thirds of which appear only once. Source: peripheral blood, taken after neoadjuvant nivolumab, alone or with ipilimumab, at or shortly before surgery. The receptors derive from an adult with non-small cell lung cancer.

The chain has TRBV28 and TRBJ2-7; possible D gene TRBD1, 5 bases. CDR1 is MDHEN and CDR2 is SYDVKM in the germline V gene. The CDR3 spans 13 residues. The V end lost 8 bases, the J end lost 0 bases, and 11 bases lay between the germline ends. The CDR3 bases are TGTGCCAGCCTAAGGGGAAGCTCCTACGAGCAGTACTTC. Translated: CASLRGSSYEQYF. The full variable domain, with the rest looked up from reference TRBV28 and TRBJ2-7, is DVKVTQSSRYLVKRTGEKVFLECVQDMDHENMFWYRQDPGLGLRLIYFSYDVKMKEKGDIPEGYSVSREKKERFSLILESASTNQTSMYLCASLRGSSYEQYFGPGTRLTVT.

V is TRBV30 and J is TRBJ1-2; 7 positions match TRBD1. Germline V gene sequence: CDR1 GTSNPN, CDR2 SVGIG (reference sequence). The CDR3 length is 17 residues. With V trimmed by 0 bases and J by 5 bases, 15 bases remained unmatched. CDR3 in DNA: TGTGCCTGGAGTGTATCAGGAACAGACAGGGTGTTTTATGGCTACACCTTC. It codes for CAWSVSGTDRVFYGYTF. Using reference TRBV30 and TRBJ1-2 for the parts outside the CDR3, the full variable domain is SQTIHQWPATLVQPVGSPLSLECTVEGTSNPNLYWYRQAAGRGLQLLFYSVGIGQISSEVPQNLSASRPQDRQFILSSKKLLLSDSGFYLCAWSVSGTDRVFYGYTFGSGTRLTVV.

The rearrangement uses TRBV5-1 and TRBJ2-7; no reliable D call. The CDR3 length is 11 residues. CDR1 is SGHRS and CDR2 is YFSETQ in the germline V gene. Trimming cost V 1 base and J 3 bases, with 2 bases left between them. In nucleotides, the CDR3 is TGCGCCAGCAGCTTGAACTACGAGCAGTACTTC. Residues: CASSLNYEQYF.

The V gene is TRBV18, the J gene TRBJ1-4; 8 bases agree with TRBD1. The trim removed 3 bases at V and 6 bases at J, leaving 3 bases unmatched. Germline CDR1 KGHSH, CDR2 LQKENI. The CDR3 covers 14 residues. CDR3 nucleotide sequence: TGTGCCAGCTCACCGGCAGGGGGCGATGAAAAACTGTTTTTT. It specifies CASSPAGGDEKLFF.

DNA of the CDR3: TGTGCCAGCAGCGGGGGGGATAGCGGGACCAACCGGGATACGCAGTATTTT. Translating gives CASSGGDSGTNRDTQYF. The chain has TRBV7-9 and TRBJ2-3; 8 bases align to TRBD2. The CDR3 is made up of 17 amino acids. V was pared by 5 bases and J by 6 bases, with 16 bases of the junction left unmatched. Looked up from germline, CDR1 is SEHNR and CDR2 is FQNEAQ (reference sequence).

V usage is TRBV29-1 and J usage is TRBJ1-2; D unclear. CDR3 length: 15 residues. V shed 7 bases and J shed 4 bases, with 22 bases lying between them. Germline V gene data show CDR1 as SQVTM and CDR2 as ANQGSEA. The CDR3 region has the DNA TGCAGCGCCCGGACGAGTAAAACCACCCTCTATGGCTACACCTTC. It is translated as CSARTSKTTLYGYTF.

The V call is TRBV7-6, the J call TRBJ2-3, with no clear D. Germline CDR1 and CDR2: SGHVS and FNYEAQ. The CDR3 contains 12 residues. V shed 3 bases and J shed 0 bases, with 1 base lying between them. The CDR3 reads CASSFSTDTQYF. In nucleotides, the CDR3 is TGTGCCAGCAGCTTCAGCACAGATACGCAGTATTTT.

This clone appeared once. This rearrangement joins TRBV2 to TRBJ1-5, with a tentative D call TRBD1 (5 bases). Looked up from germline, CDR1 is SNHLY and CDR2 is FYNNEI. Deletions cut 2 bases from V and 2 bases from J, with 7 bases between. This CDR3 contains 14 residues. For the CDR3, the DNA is TGTGCCAGCAGTGAACAGGGCCGCAATCAGCCCCAGCATTTT. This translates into CASSEQGRNQPQHF.

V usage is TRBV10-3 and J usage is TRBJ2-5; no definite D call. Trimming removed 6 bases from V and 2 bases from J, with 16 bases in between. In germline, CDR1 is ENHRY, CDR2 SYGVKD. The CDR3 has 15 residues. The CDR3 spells CAISESRTQQETQYF. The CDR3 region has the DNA TGTGCCATCAGCGAATCTAGAACACAGCAAGAGACCCAGTACTTC.

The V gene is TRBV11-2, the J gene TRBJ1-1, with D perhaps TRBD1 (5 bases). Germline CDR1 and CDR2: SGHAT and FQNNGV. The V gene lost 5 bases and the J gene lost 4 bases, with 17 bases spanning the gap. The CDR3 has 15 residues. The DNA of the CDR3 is TGTGCCAGCAGCCCTGGACTCAGTGGGGGCACTGAAGCTTTCTTT. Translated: CASSPGLSGGTEAFF.

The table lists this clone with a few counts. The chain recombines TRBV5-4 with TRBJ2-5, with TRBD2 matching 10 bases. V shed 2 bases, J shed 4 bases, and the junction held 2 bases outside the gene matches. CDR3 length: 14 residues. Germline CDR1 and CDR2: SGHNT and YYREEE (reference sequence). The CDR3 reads CASSLAGGGETQYF. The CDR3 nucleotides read TGTGCCAGCAGCTTAGCGGGAGGGGGAGAGACCCAGTACTTC.

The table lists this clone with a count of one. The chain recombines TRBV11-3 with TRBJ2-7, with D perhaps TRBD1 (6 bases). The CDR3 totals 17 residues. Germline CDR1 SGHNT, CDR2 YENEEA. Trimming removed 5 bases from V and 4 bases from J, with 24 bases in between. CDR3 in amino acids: CASSRTSGTLTVYEQYF. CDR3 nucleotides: TGTGCCAGCAGCCGCACCTCCGGGACATTAACGGTGTACGAGCAGTACTTC.

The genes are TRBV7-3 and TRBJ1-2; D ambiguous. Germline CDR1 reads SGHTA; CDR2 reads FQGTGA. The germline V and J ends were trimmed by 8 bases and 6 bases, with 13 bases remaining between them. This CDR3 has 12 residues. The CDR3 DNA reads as TGTGCCAGCGCTCAGAAGGACGATGGCTACACCTTC. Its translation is CASAQKDDGYTF.

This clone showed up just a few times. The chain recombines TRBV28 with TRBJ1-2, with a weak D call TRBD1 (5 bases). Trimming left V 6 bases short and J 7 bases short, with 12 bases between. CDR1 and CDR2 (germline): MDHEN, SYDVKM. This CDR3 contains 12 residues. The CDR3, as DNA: TGTGCCAGCAGATTAAGGGGAGGTGGCTACACCTTC. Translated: CASRLRGGGYTF.

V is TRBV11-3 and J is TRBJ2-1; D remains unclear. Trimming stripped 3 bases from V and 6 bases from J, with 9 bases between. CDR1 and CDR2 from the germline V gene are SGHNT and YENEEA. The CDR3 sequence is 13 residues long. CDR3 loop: CASSFPSSNEQFF. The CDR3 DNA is TGTGCCAGCAGCTTCCCCAGCAGCAATGAGCAGTTCTTC.

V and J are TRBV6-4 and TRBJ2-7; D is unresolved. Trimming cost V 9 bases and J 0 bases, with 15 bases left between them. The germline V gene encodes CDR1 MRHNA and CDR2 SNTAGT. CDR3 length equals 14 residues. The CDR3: CASPPGHSSYEQYF. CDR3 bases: TGTGCCAGTCCCCCGGGCCACAGCTCCTACGAGCAGTACTTC.